The rows below give T cell receptor beta chains drawn from one sample of a study of T cell changes during pregnancy in multiple sclerosis. Sequencing used immunoSEQ multiplex PCR; TCRdb keeps in-frame clones, though not all of them. The profile shows about 64,000 clones, about 92% of them singletons. Here the sequenced sample was peripheral blood, taken in the second trimester of pregnancy. The receptor source for this set is a female donor in good health, enrolled as a control in a pregnancy study. Both conserved end residues are part of each CDR3. A D gene is named only where the DNA matches it firmly. Part of the rows lack a size; the others show once, few, many or a class for expanded clones.

clone size: NA; J gene: TRBJ2-1; D gene: NA; V gene: TRBV7-2; CDR3 protein: CASSFGGSYNEQFF; CDR3 DNA: TGTGCCAGCAGCTTCGGGGGTTCCTACAATGAGCAGTTCTTC
clone size: NA; J gene: TRBJ2-3; D gene: TRBD2; V gene: TRBV5-1; CDR3 protein: CASSAAGTSGRSMTDTQYF; CDR3 DNA: TGCGCCAGCAGCGCCGCCGGGACTAGCGGGAGGAGTATGACAGATACGCAGTATTTT
clone size: NA; J gene: TRBJ1-2; D gene: NA; V gene: TRBV27; CDR3 protein: CASSFRNGGGYTF; CDR3 DNA: TGTGCCAGCAGTTTTAGAAATGGCGGTGGCTACACCTTC
clone size: NA; J gene: TRBJ2-7; D gene: TRBD2; V gene: TRBV19; CDR3 protein: CASSILAGVYEQYF; CDR3 DNA: TGTGCCAGTAGTATACTAGCGGGAGTCTACGAGCAGTACTTC
clone size: few; J gene: TRBJ1-5; D gene: NA; V gene: TRBV19; CDR3 protein: CASSIAGYSNQPQHF; CDR3 DNA: TGTGCCAGTAGTATTGCAGGCTATAGCAATCAGCCCCAGCATTTT
clone size: NA; J gene: TRBJ2-6; D gene: TRBD1; V gene: TRBV2; CDR3 protein: CASKQGTSGANVLTF; CDR3 DNA: TGTGCCAGCAAACAGGGGACCTCTGGGGCCAACGTCCTGACTTTC
clone size: NA; J gene: TRBJ2-7; D gene: NA; V gene: TRBV28; CDR3 protein: CASGPLSAYEQYF; CDR3 DNA: TGTGCCAGCGGCCCGCTTTCCGCCTACGAGCAGTACTTC
clone size: NA; J gene: TRBJ2-7; D gene: NA; V gene: TRBV30; CDR3 protein: CAWKGGTYEQYF; CDR3 DNA: TGTGCCTGGAAGGGAGGAACCTACGAGCAGTACTTC
clone size: NA; J gene: TRBJ2-2; D gene: NA; V gene: TRBV11-2; CDR3 protein: CASSLDAPTGELFF; CDR3 DNA: TGTGCCAGCAGCTTAGATGCGCCAACCGGGGAGCTGTTTTTT
clone size: once; J gene: TRBJ1-5; D gene: NA; V gene: TRBV7-8; CDR3 protein: CASSRNRWGNQPQHF; CDR3 DNA: TGTGCCAGCAGCCGCAACAGGTGGGGCAATCAGCCCCAGCATTTT
clone size: NA; J gene: TRBJ1-1; D gene: TRBD1; V gene: TRBV7-8; CDR3 protein: CASSLGEGTGGWGYTEAFF; CDR3 DNA: TGTGCCAGCAGCTTAGGAGAGGGGACAGGGGGCTGGGGATACACTGAAGCTTTCTTT
clone size: NA; J gene: TRBJ1-3; D gene: NA; V gene: TRBV6-1; CDR3 protein: CASSEGFWATGNTIYF; CDR3 DNA: TGTGCCAGCAGTGAAGGGTTCTGGGCAACTGGAAACACCATATATTTT
clone size: NA; J gene: TRBJ1-2; D gene: NA; V gene: TRBV20-1; CDR3 protein: CSGEVRDGYTF; CDR3 DNA: TGCAGTGGCGAGGTCCGAGATGGCTACACCTTC
clone size: NA; J gene: TRBJ2-1; D gene: NA; V gene: TRBV4-2; CDR3 protein: CASSQDGRGSSYNEQFF; CDR3 DNA: TGTGCCAGCAGCCAAGATGGTCGGGGGAGCTCCTACAATGAGCAGTTCTTC
clone size: NA; J gene: TRBJ2-3; D gene: NA; V gene: TRBV12-2; CDR3 protein: CASRLYAGGLCLSTDTQYF; CDR3 DNA: TGTGCAAGTCGCTTATACGCGGGGGGGCTGTGCTTGAGCACAGATACGCAGTATTTT
clone size: NA; J gene: TRBJ2-5; D gene: TRBD2; V gene: TRBV7-2; CDR3 protein: CASSPGTSRETQYF; CDR3 DNA: TGTGCCAGCAGCCCTGGGACTAGCCGAGAGACCCAGTACTTC
clone size: NA; J gene: TRBJ2-7; D gene: NA; V gene: TRBV19; CDR3 protein: CASTGRETYEQYF; CDR3 DNA: TGTGCCAGTACGGGCAGGGAAACGTACGAGCAGTACTTC
clone size: NA; J gene: TRBJ2-2; D gene: NA; V gene: TRBV6-4; CDR3 protein: CASRRQSSNTGELFF; CDR3 DNA: TGTGCCAGCAGAAGACAGTCATCCAACACCGGGGAGCTGTTTTTT
clone size: NA; J gene: TRBJ1-1; D gene: NA; V gene: TRBV5-5; CDR3 protein: CASSRTVPNTEAFF; CDR3 DNA: TGTGCCAGCAGCCGGACAGTTCCGAACACTGAAGCTTTCTTT
clone size: once; J gene: TRBJ1-2; D gene: TRBD1; V gene: TRBV30; CDR3 protein: CAWRSGGETYGYTF; CDR3 DNA: TGTGCCTGGAGATCAGGGGGCGAAACCTATGGCTACACCTTC
clone size: once; J gene: TRBJ2-1; D gene: NA; V gene: TRBV12-2; CDR3 protein: CASRLGITGLAGGRYNEQFF; CDR3 DNA: TGTGCAAGTCGCTTAGGCATTACGGGACTAGCGGGAGGTCGCTACAATGAGCAGTTCTTC
clone size: NA; J gene: TRBJ2-3; D gene: TRBD2; V gene: TRBV29-1; CDR3 protein: CSVGRDPSGSTDTQYF; CDR3 DNA: TGCAGCGTTGGCAGGGACCCTAGCGGCTCCACAGATACGCAGTATTTT
clone size: NA; J gene: TRBJ2-5; D gene: TRBD1; V gene: TRBV10-3; CDR3 protein: CAIRLTGVETQYF; CDR3 DNA: TGTGCCATCAGATTGACAGGGGTAGAGACCCAGTACTTC
clone size: NA; J gene: TRBJ1-6; D gene: TRBD1; V gene: TRBV2; CDR3 protein: CASTRDRESYNSPLHF; CDR3 DNA: TGTGCCAGCACGAGGGACAGGGAGTCCTATAATTCACCCCTCCACTTT
clone size: NA; J gene: TRBJ2-5; D gene: TRBD1; V gene: TRBV2; CDR3 protein: CASRESGQGETQYF; CDR3 DNA: TGTGCCAGCAGGGAGTCGGGACAGGGAGAGACCCAGTACTTC